The text below deals with one T cell receptor (beta chain). The target of this receptor is not known. No much larger clone is present one base from it, and per-base qualities are unavailable. This entry is derived from a study of T cell changes during pregnancy in multiple sclerosis (dated by TCRdb to the late 2010s). Broadly, across the study: The study examined how the T cell repertoire changed over the course of pregnancy in women with multiple sclerosis.

Measured from the cysteine to the phenylalanine, the CDR3 is 16 residues long. Here the CDR3 DNA is all that survives: 48 bases in frame from base 1. The germline V and J ends show losses of 3 bases and 5 bases respectively, and no gene match explains 13 bases of the junction. The library was made by the immunoSEQ multiplex PCR assay. Imported from immuneACCESS, the table was reduced by TCRdb to in-frame sequences with V and J called. These copies leave out some clones; in studies compared against another copy, an unresolved V gene accounts for under half, and the cause of the remainder is not known. The table for this sample lists about 36,000 clones; roughly 89% of them were counted only once. The top ten hold around 0.45% of the sample.

This sample comprised CD4+ T cells from peripheral blood mononuclear cells, obtained in the second trimester of pregnancy. This clonotype was sampled from a female donor in good health, enrolled as a control in a pregnancy study. This receptor chain uses TRBV23-1 and TRBJ2-7; TRBD1 lines up with 7 middle nucleotides. TRBV23-1 is an ORF, and what it does is uncertain. The DNA sequence is as follows: TGCGCCAGCAGTCACAACAGGGGCGGCCTTGTCCACGAGCAGTACTTC. Its product reads: CASSHNRGGLVHEQYF.